The clone carrying this TCR beta chain has more than one count but fewer than ten. The sample belongs to a study of T-cell memory formation after mild COVID-19. Study as a whole: TCR clusters were mostly donor specific.

After 5'RACE with constant-segment primers, TCR alpha and TCR beta cDNA libraries carrying sample barcodes and UMIs were obtained. TCRdb called the 5' RACE reads again in MiXCR, with one record for every CDR3 protein. The sample yields hundreds of thousands of distinct CDR3 sequences, about a fifth seen once. V was shortened by 6 bases and J by 0 bases, with 14 bases between the two germline ends. Germline V lookup: CDR1 DFQATT, CDR2 SNEGSKA (reference sequence). This CDR3 is 14 amino acids long. This clonotype was obtained from an adult woman who had mild COVID-19 (a few samples of this study predate the infection). Cell type and time point are not known. The specimen was PBMCs or a T cell subset sorted from them (not recorded which). V is TRBV20-1 and J is TRBJ1-1; D call uncertain. The CDR3 nucleotides are TGCAGTGCCCCCGGGTCCGGGATGAACACTGAAGCTTTCTTT. It is translated as CSAPGSGMNTEAFF.